Detailed here is one T cell receptor (beta chain). The target of this receptor is not known. Per-nucleotide qualities are absent, and no much larger clonotype sits a single base away. These data come from a study of CD8 T cells in Susac syndrome (dated by TCRdb to between 2018 and 2020). In the study overall: Of the Susac syndrome patients who were sequenced, fewer than ten were in clinical remission while 5 or 6 had clinically active disease. Whether CD8+ T cell activation and differentiation in Susac syndrome was antigen driven was tested using repertoire sequencing. At blood withdrawal, Susac syndrome patients were either therapy-naive, taking corticosteroids (in some cases with IVIg as well), or taking IVIg alone. The clonality of the CD8+ T cell repertoire was compared across approximately twelve healthy donors, about 14 Susac syndrome patients and around 15 multiple sclerosis patients. Results and caveats for the whole study, not just this receptor: Sixteen Susac-specific public clones were identified in the total CD8+ repertoire, and roughly five Susac-specific public clones were identified in the CD8+ TEMRA repertoire. The study acknowledged that relatively few individuals were included in the TCR sequencing and HLA analysis. Susac syndrome CD8+ repertoires showed clonal expansion, highest in CD8+ TEMRA cells and greater in clinically active than remitting patients.

RNA was extracted using the RNeasy kit, and roughly 0.5 to 1 ug of the RNA was reverse transcribed with random hexamers. The immunoSEQ multiplex PCR assay, which covers 54 Vbeta and 13 Jbeta segments, was used to amplify TCR beta CDR3 regions. Bias from PCR amplification was corrected by using a synthetic template baseline for primer optimization and for computational correction. The study's own analysis went as follows. Reads were annotated to V, D and J genes per IMGT and analyzed with immunoSEQ Analyzer, keeping only productive sequences. Clonality was calculated as one minus the Shannon entropy normalized by log2 of the number of productive unique sequences. Public and private clones were assessed among the 100 most prevalent clones of each patient and control. Susac-specific clones were defined as absent from healthy and MS cohorts, 1052 published viral clones and other ImmuneACCESS disease sequences. Using fastp trimming at Q25 and MiXCR clonotype assembly, TCRdb reanalyzed the public sequencing data and kept in-frame beta chains. Each CDR3 protein appears once, grouped with its most common genes and DNA. These V and J calls rely on TCRdb rather than the paper's analysis. The sample table records 200,000 or so distinct CDR3 sequences; over 90% of these occur just once. The ten largest make up around 0.16% of the sample.

Peripheral blood CD8+ and CD4+ T cells from healthy donors, Susac syndrome patients and multiple sclerosis patients were profiled using high-throughput TCR beta sequencing. The Susac syndrome patients fulfilled recently defined diagnostic criteria for either definite or probable disease. Bulk CD8+ and CD4+ T cells were purified magnetically by negative isolation, whereas CD8+ TEMRA cells were enriched by FACS. Blood was collected in EDTA tubes and processed within 24 hours, with PBMCs isolated through density gradient centrifugation. PBMCs intended for TCR sequencing were frozen in liquid nitrogen and were later thawed in a 37 degrees C water bath. Purity of sorted or isolated CD4+, CD8+ and CD8+ TEMRA cells was at least 90%. CDR1 and CDR2 are read off the germline V gene (reference sequence) as LNHNV and YYDKDF. The CDR3 numbers 14 residues from cysteine through phenylalanine. The CDR3 DNA has 42 bases and is translated from base 1. Unmatched junction bases come to 6, with V trimmed by 5 bases and J by 5 bases.

The receptor chain draws on TRBV15 and TRBJ2-5, with 9 middle bases fitting TRBD1. The sequenced sample was CD8+ T cells from PBMCs. The receptor comes from a human donor with Susac syndrome. In nucleotide form, the sequence is TGTGCCACCAGCGGAGGGACAGGGCACGAGACCCAGTACTTC. Its protein is CATSGGTGHETQYF.